Below, 21 T cell receptor beta chains from the same sample are listed, as sequenced in a study of T-cell reconstitution after alpha-beta-depleted transplantation in children. Researchers prepared the TCRbeta library using unique molecular identifiers, the study reports. One entry per CDR3 protein results from TCRdb running MiXCR on the PCR reads. The table includes around 580,000 distinct CDR3 sequences, around 23% detected once. The sequencing used PBMCs, mostly from graft donor cells, collected 360 days after TCRalphabeta/CD19-depleted stem cell transplant. The receptors stem from a boy under two years old who had a stem cell transplant for acute myeloid leukemia, so the T cells may come from the graft donor.

This clonotype came up many times. This chain links TRBV29-1 with TRBJ2-3; no definite D call. The V gene lost 7 bases and the J gene lost 2 bases, with 13 bases spanning the gap. The germline V gene has CDR1 SQVTM and CDR2 ANQGSEA. This CDR3 region has 13 residues. The CDR3 DNA is TGCAGCGCGCCTTCCCCGGTCACAGATACGCAGTATTTT. It specifies CSAPSPVTDTQYF.

The V gene is TRBV7-2, the J gene TRBJ2-7; 9 bases are shared with TRBD1. This CDR3 is 15 amino acids long. Trimming at V came to 5 bases and at J to 2 bases, leaving 7 bases not matched to a gene. Germline V gene lookup returns CDR1 SGHTA and CDR2 FQGNSA. In DNA, the CDR3 is TGTGCCAGCAGCACGGACAGGGGCTACACCTACGAGCAGTACTTC. This gives the protein CASSTDRGYTYEQYF.

The gene calls are TRBV6-2 or TRBV6-3 and TRBJ2-7, with 9 bases aligning to TRBD2. V dropped 2 bases and J dropped 3; count of bases not matched to a gene: 8. The length of the CDR3 is 16 residues. Germline V gene sequence: CDR1 MNHEY, CDR2 SVGEGT. CDR3 nucleotide sequence: TGTGCCAGCAGTTACGGTAGCGGGGGAGCTGTCTACGAGCAGTACTTC. Translating it yields CASSYGSGGAVYEQYF.

This clonotype was detected many times. The rearrangement uses TRBV7-9 and TRBJ1-1; D is possibly TRBD1 (5 bases). Germline V lookup: CDR1 SEHNR, CDR2 FQNEAQ (reference sequence). The CDR3 runs 15 residues. The ends were cut back, 3 bases at V and 0 bases at J, with 11 bases in the middle. The CDR3 DNA is TGTGCCAGCAGCTTCCCCAAGGGGCTGAACACTGAAGCTTTCTTT. Residues: CASSFPKGLNTEAFF.

This clonotype was recorded many times. J is TRBJ2-7 and V is TRBV5-1; D remains unclear. CDR1 SGHRS and CDR2 YFSETQ come from the germline V gene. V was pared by 4 bases and J by 2 bases, with 10 bases between. This CDR3 has 13 residues. The CDR3 reads CASSTEPTYEQYF. DNA of the CDR3: TGCGCCAGCAGCACCGAACCCACCTACGAGCAGTACTTC. Full variable domain (missing parts from reference TRBV5-1 and TRBJ2-7): KAGVTQTPRYLIKTRGQQVTLSCSPISGHRSVSWYQQTPGQGLQFLFEYFSETQRNKGNFPGRFSGRQFSNSRSEMNVSTLELGDSALYLCASSTEPTYEQYFGPGTRLTVT.

This clonotype has only a few counts. The chain employs TRBV18 and TRBJ1-2; a possible D gene is TRBD1 (5 bases). Trimming left V 6 bases short and J 4 bases short, with 24 bases between. Germline V gene sequence: CDR1 KGHSH, CDR2 LQKENI. The CDR3 covers 17 residues. The CDR3 bases are TGTGCCAGCTCCGAAGACAGCGCTGTTCGCCGTTTCTATGGCTACACCTTC. Protein product: CASSEDSAVRRFYGYTF.

The DNA of the CDR3 is TGTGCCAGCAGCTTATGGGGTGAAAAACTGTTTTTT. It encodes CASSLWGEKLFF. The rearrangement uses TRBV7-9 and TRBJ1-4; D gene uncertain. The CDR3 has 12 residues. Germline V lookup: CDR1 SEHNR, CDR2 FQNEAQ (reference sequence). Trimming stripped 2 bases from V and 7 bases from J, with 5 bases between.

This clonotype was counted only a few times. The chain joins TRBV15 to TRBJ2-7; 12 bases fit TRBD1. The V gene end was trimmed by 0 bases and the J gene end by 7 bases; junction bases not matched to a gene: 16. The CDR3 is 19 amino acids. Germline CDR1 reads LNHNV; CDR2 reads YYDKDF (reference sequence). CDR3 sequence reads: CATSRDRGVEGQGAGEQYF. In DNA form, the CDR3 reads TGTGCCACCAGCAGAGATCGAGGAGTTGAGGGACAGGGGGCAGGTGAGCAGTACTTC.

This sequence joins TRBV7-2 and TRBJ1-2; TRBD1 is a possible D gene (6 bases). CDR1 SGHTA and CDR2 FQGNSA come from the germline V gene. Trimming pared 5 bases from V and 6 bases from J, leaving 16 bases between. This CDR3 has 14 amino acids. Here the CDR3 DNA reads TGTGCCAGCAGCCAAATAGACAGGACTAATGGCTACACCTTC. It yields the protein CASSQIDRTNGYTF.

At least ten counts were recorded for this clonotype. The chain's CDR3 is CSARPTGNQPQHF. CDR3 coding DNA: TGCAGTGCTAGACCCACTGGCAATCAGCCCCAGCATTTT. V gene TRBV20-1 combines with J gene TRBJ1-5, with unresolved D. Germline V gene data show CDR1 as DFQATT and CDR2 as SNEGSKA (reference sequence). The germline V and J ends were trimmed by 2 bases and 2 bases, with 7 bases remaining between them. This CDR3 has 13 amino acids.

This clonotype was detected only a few times. V and J are TRBV12-3 or TRBV12-4 and TRBJ2-7; D assignment may be TRBD1 or TRBD2 (5 bases each). V was trimmed by 5 bases and J by 5 bases, leaving 7 bases between them. This CDR3 is 11 amino acids long. The CDR3 bases are TGTGCCAGCAGTATGGGGGACGAGCAGTACTTC. It is translated as CASSMGDEQYF.

The chain joins TRBV6-5 to TRBJ2-5; possibly TRBD1 for D (6 bases). This CDR3 region has 13 residues. V lost 3 bases and J lost 13, with 18 bases in between. Germline V gene sequence: CDR1 MNHEY, CDR2 SVGAGI. The CDR3 loop is CASSYSTSGDGYF. The CDR3 DNA sequence: TGTGCCAGCAGTTATAGTACCTCAGGGGACGGGTACTTC.

On this clonotype itself: This could be a read error, since a much larger clone is one nucleotide away. The rearrangement uses TRBV7-2 and TRBJ2-1, with 11 bases lining up with TRBD2. The CDR3 sequence is 14 residues long. In germline, CDR1 is SGHTA, CDR2 FQGNSA. The CDR3 DNA reads TGTGTCAGCAGCCTTAGCGGGGGGGGAGGTGAGCAGTTCTTC. Translated, it gives CVSSLSGGGGEQFF.

The J gene is TRBJ2-3, the V gene TRBV7-9, with 11 bases that match TRBD1. Germline V gene sequence: CDR1 SEHNR, CDR2 FQNEAQ (reference sequence). This CDR3 is built from 16 residues. J gave up 3 bases and V 3 bases, and 5 bases lay outside the gene matches. In DNA form, the CDR3 reads TGTGCCAGCAGCTTCGGACAGGGGGCGAGAACAGATACGCAGTATTTT. It yields the protein CASSFGQGARTDTQYF.

This chain connects TRBV15 to TRBJ2-5, with D perhaps given as TRBD1 or TRBD2 (5 bases each). Germline V CDR1 and CDR2: LNHNV, YYDKDF (reference sequence). This CDR3 is 13 amino acids long. Trimming stripped 0 bases from V and 4 bases from J, with 6 bases between. The CDR3 DNA is TGTGCCACCAGCAGAGAGAGGGGAGAGACCCAGTACTTC. It is translated as CATSRERGETQYF. Full variable domain (outside the CDR3, taken from reference TRBV15 and TRBJ2-5): DAMVIQNPRYQVTQFGKPVTLSCSQTLNHNVMYWYQQKSSQAPKLLFHYYDKDFNNEADTPDNFQSRRPNTSFCFLDIRSPGLGDTAMYLCATSRERGETQYFGPGTRLLVL.

This clonotype has more than one count but fewer than ten. This chain joins TRBV9 and TRBJ2-3; D unresolved. In germline, CDR1 is SGDLS, CDR2 YYNGEE. The germline V and J ends were trimmed by 3 bases and 5 bases, with 7 bases remaining between them. The CDR3 is 12 residues long. The CDR3 spells CASSGVEDTQYF. The CDR3 coding sequence is TGTGCCAGCAGCGGGGTGGAAGATACGCAGTATTTT. The full variable domain, completed using reference TRBV9 and TRBJ2-3, is DSGVTQTPKHLITATGQRVTLRCSPRSGDLSVYWYQQSLDQGLQFLIQYYNGEERAKGNILERFSAQQFPDLHSELNLSSLELGDSALYFCASSGVEDTQYFGPGTRLTVL.

The chain joins TRBV12-3 or TRBV12-4 to TRBJ2-7, with 7 bases identical to TRBD1. Trimming cost V 7 bases and J 2 bases; bases outside gene matches: 11. The CDR3 length is 15 residues. CDR3 sequence (DNA): TGTGCCAGCACCAAGGACAGGAAGTCGGCCTACGAGCAGTACGTC. It codes for CASTKDRKSAYEQYV.

The chain is built from TRBV29-1 and TRBJ2-1, with 13 bases matching TRBD2. CDR1 is SQVTM and CDR2 is ANQGSEA in the germline V gene. This CDR3 comprises 16 residues. Trimming cost V 7 bases and J 0 bases; bases outside gene matches: 6. The chain's CDR3 is CSAGTSGVLSYNEQFF. The CDR3 DNA follows: TGCAGCGCTGGGACTAGCGGGGTCCTCTCCTACAATGAGCAGTTCTTC.

This clonotype has only a few counts. CDR3 region: CASSLEREGRYNEQFF. The DNA for the CDR3 is TGTGCCAGCAGTTTAGAGAGAGAGGGACGGTACAATGAGCAGTTCTTC. The rearrangement uses TRBV12-3 or TRBV12-4 and TRBJ2-1; D may correspond to TRBD1 or TRBD2 (5 bases each). This CDR3 contains 16 residues. Trimming took off 1 base at V and 4 bases at J, with 14 bases between the two ends.

The rearrangement uses TRBV6-1 and TRBJ2-1; the D gene is possibly TRBD1 (6 bases). The length of the CDR3 is 15 residues. Trimming took off 5 bases at V and 4 bases at J, with 15 bases between the two ends. Looked up from germline, CDR1 is MNHNS and CDR2 is SASEGT. CDR3 loop: CASSTNRAPYNEQFF. CDR3 in DNA: TGTGCCAGCAGTACCAACAGGGCGCCTTACAATGAGCAGTTCTTC.

Only a few counts were recorded for this clonotype. The chain employs TRBV6-5 and TRBJ2-1; 7 positions agree with TRBD1. V lost 7 bases and J lost 2; bases outside the gene matches: 8. The CDR3 contains 15 residues. The germline V gene encodes CDR1 MNHEY and CDR2 SVGAGI. The CDR3 loop is CASILGDRTYNEQFF. CDR3 in DNA: TGTGCCAGCATTCTCGGGGACAGAACCTACAATGAGCAGTTCTTC.